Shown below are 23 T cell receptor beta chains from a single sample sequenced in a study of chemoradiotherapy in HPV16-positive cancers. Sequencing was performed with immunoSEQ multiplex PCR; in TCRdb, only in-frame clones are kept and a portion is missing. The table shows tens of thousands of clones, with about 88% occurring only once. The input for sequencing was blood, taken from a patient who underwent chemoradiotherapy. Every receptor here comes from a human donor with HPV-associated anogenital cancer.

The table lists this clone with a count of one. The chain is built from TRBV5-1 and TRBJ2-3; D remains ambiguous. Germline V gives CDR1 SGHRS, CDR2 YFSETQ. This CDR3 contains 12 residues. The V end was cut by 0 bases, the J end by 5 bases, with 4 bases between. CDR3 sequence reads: CASSLAEDTQYF. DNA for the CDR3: TGCGCCAGCAGCTTGGCCGAAGATACGCAGTATTTT.

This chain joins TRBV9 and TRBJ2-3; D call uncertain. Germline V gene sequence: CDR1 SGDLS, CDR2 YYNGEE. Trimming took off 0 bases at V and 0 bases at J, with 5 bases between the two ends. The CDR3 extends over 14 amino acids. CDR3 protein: CASSVADSTDTQYF. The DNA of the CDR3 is TGTGCCAGCAGCGTAGCGGACAGCACAGATACGCAGTATTTT.

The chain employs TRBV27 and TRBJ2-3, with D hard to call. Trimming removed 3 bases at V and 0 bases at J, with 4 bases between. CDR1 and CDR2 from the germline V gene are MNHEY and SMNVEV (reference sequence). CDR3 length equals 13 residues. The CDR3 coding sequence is TGTGCCAGCAGTTTCCTTAGCACAGATACGCAGTATTTT. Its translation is CASSFLSTDTQYF.

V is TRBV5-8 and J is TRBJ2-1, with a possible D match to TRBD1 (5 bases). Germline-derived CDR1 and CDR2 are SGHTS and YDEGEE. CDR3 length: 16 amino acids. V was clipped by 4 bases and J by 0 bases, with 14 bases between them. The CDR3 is CASSRGLPSSYNEQFF. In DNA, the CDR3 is TGTGCCAGCAGCAGGGGTCTCCCGAGCTCCTACAATGAGCAGTTCTTC.

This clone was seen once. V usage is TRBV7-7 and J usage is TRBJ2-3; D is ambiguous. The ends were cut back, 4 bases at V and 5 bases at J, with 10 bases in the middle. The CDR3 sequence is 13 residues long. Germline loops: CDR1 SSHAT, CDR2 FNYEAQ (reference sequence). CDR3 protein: CASSSDRGDTQYF. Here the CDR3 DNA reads TGTGCCAGCAGCTCAGATAGAGGAGATACGCAGTATTTT.

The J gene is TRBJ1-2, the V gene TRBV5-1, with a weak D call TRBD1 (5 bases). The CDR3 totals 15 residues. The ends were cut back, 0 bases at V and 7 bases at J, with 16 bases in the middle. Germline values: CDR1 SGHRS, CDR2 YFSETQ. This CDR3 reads CASSLGAGQEGGYTF. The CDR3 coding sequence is TGCGCCAGCAGCTTGGGTGCGGGGCAGGAAGGTGGCTACACCTTC.

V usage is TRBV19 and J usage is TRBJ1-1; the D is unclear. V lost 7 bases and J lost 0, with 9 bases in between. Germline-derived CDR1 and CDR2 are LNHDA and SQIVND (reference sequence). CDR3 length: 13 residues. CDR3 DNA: TGTGCCAGTACTCCACCTGTGAACACTGAAGCTTTCTTT. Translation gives CASTPPVNTEAFF.

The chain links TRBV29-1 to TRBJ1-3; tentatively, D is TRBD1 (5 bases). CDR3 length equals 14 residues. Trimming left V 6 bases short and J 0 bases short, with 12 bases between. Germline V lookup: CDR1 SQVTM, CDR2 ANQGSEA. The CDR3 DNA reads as TGCAGCGTAGGGACGGGGAGCTCTGGAAACACCATATATTTT. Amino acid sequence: CSVGTGSSGNTIYF.

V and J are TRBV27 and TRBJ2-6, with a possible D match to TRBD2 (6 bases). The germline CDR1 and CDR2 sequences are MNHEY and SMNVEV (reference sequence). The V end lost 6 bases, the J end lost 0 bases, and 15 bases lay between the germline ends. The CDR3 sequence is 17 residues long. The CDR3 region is CASSSSIGGSGANVLTF. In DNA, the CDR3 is TGTGCCAGCAGCTCCTCTATCGGGGGCTCTGGGGCCAACGTCCTGACTTTC.

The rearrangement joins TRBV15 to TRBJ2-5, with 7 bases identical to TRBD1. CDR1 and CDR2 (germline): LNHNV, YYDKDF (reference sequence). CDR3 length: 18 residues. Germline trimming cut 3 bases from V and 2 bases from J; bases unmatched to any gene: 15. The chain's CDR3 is CATSSQWGRQGLQETQYF. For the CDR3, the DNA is TGTGCCACCAGCAGCCAGTGGGGGAGACAGGGCCTTCAAGAGACCCAGTACTTC.

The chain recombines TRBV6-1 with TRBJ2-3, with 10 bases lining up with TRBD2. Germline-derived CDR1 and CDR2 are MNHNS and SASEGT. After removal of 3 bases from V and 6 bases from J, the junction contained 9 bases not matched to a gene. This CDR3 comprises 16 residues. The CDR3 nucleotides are TGTGCCAGCAGTGACCTAGCGGGAGTCCAGTCGGATACGCAGTATTTT. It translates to CASSDLAGVQSDTQYF.

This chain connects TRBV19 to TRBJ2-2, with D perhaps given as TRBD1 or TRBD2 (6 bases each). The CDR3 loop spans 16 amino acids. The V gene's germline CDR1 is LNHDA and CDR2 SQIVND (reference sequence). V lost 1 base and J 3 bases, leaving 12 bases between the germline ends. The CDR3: CASSIVGGRDTGELFF. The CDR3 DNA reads TGTGCCAGTAGTATAGTCGGGGGCAGAGACACCGGGGAGCTGTTTTTT.

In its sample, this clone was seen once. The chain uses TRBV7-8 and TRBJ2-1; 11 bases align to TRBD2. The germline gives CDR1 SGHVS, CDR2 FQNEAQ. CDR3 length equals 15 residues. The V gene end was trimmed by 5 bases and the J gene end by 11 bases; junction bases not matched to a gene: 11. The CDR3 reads CASSTPGTSGSKQFF. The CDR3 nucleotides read TGTGCCAGCAGCACCCCCGGGACTAGCGGTTCGAAGCAGTTCTTC.

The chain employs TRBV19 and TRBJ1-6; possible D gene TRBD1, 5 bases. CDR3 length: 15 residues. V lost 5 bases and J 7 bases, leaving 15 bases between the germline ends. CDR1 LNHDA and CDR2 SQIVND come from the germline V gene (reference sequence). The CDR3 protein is CASSAGGFANSPLHF. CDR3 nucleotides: TGTGCCAGTAGTGCGGGGGGGTTTGCAAATTCACCCCTCCACTTT.

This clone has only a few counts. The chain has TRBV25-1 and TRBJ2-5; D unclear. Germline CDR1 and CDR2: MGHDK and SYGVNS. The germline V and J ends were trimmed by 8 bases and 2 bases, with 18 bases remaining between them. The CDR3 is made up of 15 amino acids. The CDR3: CASATPSVPQETQYF. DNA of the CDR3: TGTGCCAGCGCAACTCCTAGTGTCCCTCAAGAGACCCAGTACTTC.

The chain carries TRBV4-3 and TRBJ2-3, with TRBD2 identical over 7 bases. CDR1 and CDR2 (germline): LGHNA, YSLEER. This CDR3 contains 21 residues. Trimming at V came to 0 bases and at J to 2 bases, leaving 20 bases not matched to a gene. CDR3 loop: CASSQDLRREFTQRATDTQYF. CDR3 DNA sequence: TGCGCCAGCAGCCAAGATCTGCGGCGGGAGTTCACCCAACGTGCCACAGATACGCAGTATTTT.

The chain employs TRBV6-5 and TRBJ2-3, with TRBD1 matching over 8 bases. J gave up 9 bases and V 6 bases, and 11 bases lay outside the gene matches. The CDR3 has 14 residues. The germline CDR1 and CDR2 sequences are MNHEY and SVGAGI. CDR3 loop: CASSLQGGAGTQYF. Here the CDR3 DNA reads TGTGCCAGCAGCCTACAGGGGGGCGCCGGGACGCAGTATTTT.

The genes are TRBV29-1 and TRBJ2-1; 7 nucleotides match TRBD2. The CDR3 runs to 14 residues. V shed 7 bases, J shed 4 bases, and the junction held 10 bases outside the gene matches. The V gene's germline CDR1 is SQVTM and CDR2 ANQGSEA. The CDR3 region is CSALLASSYNEQFF. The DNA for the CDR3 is TGCAGCGCACTACTAGCGAGCTCTTACAATGAGCAGTTCTTC.

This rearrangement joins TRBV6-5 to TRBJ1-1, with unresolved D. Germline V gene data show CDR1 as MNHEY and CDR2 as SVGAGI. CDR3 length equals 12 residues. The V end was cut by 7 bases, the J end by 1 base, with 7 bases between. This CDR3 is CASIRGNTEAFF. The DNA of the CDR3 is TGTGCCAGCATTCGGGGGAACACTGAAGCTTTCTTT.

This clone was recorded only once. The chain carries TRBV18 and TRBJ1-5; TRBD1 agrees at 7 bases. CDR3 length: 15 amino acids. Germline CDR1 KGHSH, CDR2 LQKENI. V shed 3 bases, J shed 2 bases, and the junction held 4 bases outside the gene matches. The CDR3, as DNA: TGTGCCAGCTCACCCAGGGGGGGTGGCAATCAGCCCCAGCATTTT. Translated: CASSPRGGGNQPQHF.

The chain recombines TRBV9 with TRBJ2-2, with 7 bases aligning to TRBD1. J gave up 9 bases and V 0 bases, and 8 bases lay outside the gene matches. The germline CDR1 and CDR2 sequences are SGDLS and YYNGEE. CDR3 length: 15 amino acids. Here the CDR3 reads CASSVAKGAQRELFF. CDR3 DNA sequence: TGTGCCAGCAGCGTAGCGAAGGGGGCGCAGAGGGAGCTGTTTTTT. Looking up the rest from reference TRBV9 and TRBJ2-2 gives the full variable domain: DSGVTQTPKHLITATGQRVTLRCSPRSGDLSVYWYQQSLDQGLQFLIQYYNGEERAKGNILERFSAQQFPDLHSELNLSSLELGDSALYFCASSVAKGAQRELFFGEGSRLTVL.

The CDR3 region is CASSLQGAESYEQYF. Written as DNA, the CDR3 is TGTGCCAGCAGCTTACAGGGGGCGGAATCCTACGAGCAGTACTTC. The V and J genes are TRBV7-9 and TRBJ2-7, with 8 nucleotides matching TRBD1. V lost 2 bases to trimming and J lost 1 base; unmatched junction nucleotides: 4. The CDR3 length is 15 residues. CDR1 SEHNR and CDR2 FQNEAQ come from the germline V gene (reference sequence). The entire variable domain, with the rest obtained from reference TRBV7-9 and TRBJ2-7, is as follows: DTGVSQNPRHKITKRGQNVTFRCDPISEHNRLYWYRQTLGQGPEFLTYFQNEAQLEKSRLLSDRFSAERPKGSFSTLEIQRTEQGDSAMYLCASSLQGAESYEQYFGPGTRLTVT.

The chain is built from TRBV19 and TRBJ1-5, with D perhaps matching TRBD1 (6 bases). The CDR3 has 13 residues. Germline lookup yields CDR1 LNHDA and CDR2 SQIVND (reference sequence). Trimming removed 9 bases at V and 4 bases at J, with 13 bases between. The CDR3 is CASRGRGNQPQHF. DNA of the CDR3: TGTGCCAGCCGGGGGCGCGGTAATCAGCCCCAGCATTTT.